These 14 T cell receptor beta chains originate from one sample sequenced in a study of response to subunit inactivated influenza vaccine. TCRdb used MiXCR to reprocess the RT-PCR reads, holding one entry per CDR3 protein. This sample yields around 710,000 distinct CDR3 sequences, of which approximately 15% are seen a single time; roughly 6.4% belongs to the top ten. Source: PBMCs from blood, taken around 14 days before vaccination. The receptors were sampled from a man aged 50-60 years who received an inactivated influenza vaccine.

This clonotype was counted between two and nine times. This chain links TRBV5-6 with TRBJ2-7; 8 nucleotides match TRBD1. Trimming removed 3 bases from V and 0 bases from J; junction bases left unmatched: 8. CDR3 size: 16 residues. Germline V CDR1 and CDR2: SGHDT, YYEEEE. The CDR3 is CASSSLAGTGSYEQYF. CDR3 DNA sequence: TGTGCCAGCAGCTCCCTAGCCGGGACAGGCTCCTACGAGCAGTACTTC.

This clonotype was found a few times. The CDR3 DNA reads as TGTGCCAGCAGCCTCGCAGGGTATTTT. Protein sequence: CASSLAGYF. V gene TRBV5-8 combines with J gene TRBJ2-3; D ambiguous. The CDR3 totals 9 residues. Germline assignment: CDR1 SGHTS and CDR2 YDEGEE. V lost 4 bases and J lost 14, with 8 bases in between. Filled out from reference TRBV5-8 and TRBJ2-3, the complete variable domain reads EAGVTQSPTHLIKTRGQQATLRCSPISGHTSVYWYQQALGLGLQFLLWYDEGEERNRGNFPPRFSGRQFPNYSSELNVNALELEDSALYLCASSLAGYFGPGTRLTVL.

The table lists this clonotype with a few counts. This chain links TRBV2 with TRBJ2-1; TRBD1 agrees at 7 bases. Germline CDR1 reads SNHLY; CDR2 reads FYNNEI. The trim removed 7 bases at V and 7 bases at J, leaving 7 bases unmatched. CDR3 length: 13 amino acids. The CDR3 reads CASTQGVYNEQFF. The CDR3 nucleotides read TGTGCCAGCACCCAGGGGGTGTATAATGAGCAGTTCTTC.

This clonotype has ten or more counts. The chain employs TRBV5-1 and TRBJ1-4; the match to TRBD1 covers 7 bases. Germline V gene data show CDR1 as SGHRS and CDR2 as YFSETQ. The CDR3 spans 16 residues. J lost 4 bases, V lost 0 bases, and 6 bases had no gene match. CDR3: CASSLEGTVLNEKLFF. For the CDR3, the DNA is TGCGCCAGCAGCTTGGAAGGGACAGTCCTTAATGAAAAACTGTTTTTT.

The table lists this clonotype with a few counts. The V gene is TRBV5-1, the J gene TRBJ1-1; no reliable D call. CDR1 is SGHRS, CDR2 YFSETQ, per germline. The CDR3 length is 11 residues. Deletions cut 4 bases from V and 10 bases from J, with 11 bases between. This CDR3 reads CASSNRDGAFF. Here the CDR3 DNA reads TGCGCCAGCAGCAACCGGGATGGAGCTTTCTTT. The whole variable domain, filled in from reference TRBV5-1 and TRBJ1-1, reads KAGVTQTPRYLIKTRGQQVTLSCSPISGHRSVSWYQQTPGQGLQFLFEYFSETQRNKGNFPGRFSGRQFSNSRSEMNVSTLELGDSALYLCASSNRDGAFFGQGTRLTVV.

A few counts support this clonotype. The chain employs TRBV7-9 and TRBJ2-5; no clear D. Per germline, CDR1 SEHNR and CDR2 FQNEAQ (reference sequence). V lost 6 bases, J lost 1 base, and 15 bases lay in between. The CDR3 runs 15 residues. The CDR3 protein is CASRNGKSLQETQYF. The CDR3 DNA is TGTGCCAGCAGGAACGGAAAGTCCCTCCAAGAGACCCAGTACTTC.

The V gene is TRBV7-2, the J gene TRBJ2-1, with 14 positions matching TRBD2. Germline V lookup: CDR1 SGHTA, CDR2 FQGNSA. This CDR3 region has 15 residues. The V segment lost 4 bases and the J segment 8 bases; nucleotides outside the gene matches: 4. The CDR3 DNA is TGTGCCAGCAGCTCCGAGGGACTAGCGGGAGATGAGCAGTTCTTC. It yields the protein CASSSEGLAGDEQFF.

In this sample, this clonotype turned up a few times. The chain joins TRBV14 to TRBJ2-2; the D gene is possibly TRBD1 (6 bases). CDR3 length: 17 residues. The V end lost 0 bases, the J end lost 3 bases, and 14 bases lay between the germline ends. CDR1 and CDR2 from the germline V gene are SGHDN and FVKESK. The chain's CDR3 is CASSQDQYRADTGELFF. In nucleotides, the CDR3 is TGTGCCAGCAGCCAAGATCAATACAGGGCGGACACCGGGGAGCTGTTTTTT. Using reference TRBV14 and TRBJ2-2 for the parts outside the CDR3, the full variable domain is EAGVTQFPSHSVIEKGQTVTLRCDPISGHDNLYWYRRVMGKEIKFLLHFVKESKQDESGMPNNRFLAERTGGTYSTLKVQPAELEDSGVYFCASSQDQYRADTGELFFGEGSRLTVL.

This chain connects TRBV4-2 to TRBJ2-7; D remains ambiguous. Trimming removed 1 base at V and 0 bases at J, with 7 bases between. Germline assignment: CDR1 LGHNA and CDR2 YNFKEQ. This CDR3 region has 14 residues. The CDR3 reads CASSQVRSSYEQYF. DNA for the CDR3: TGTGCCAGCAGCCAAGTTCGGAGCTCCTACGAGCAGTACTTC.

There are a few counts of this clonotype. The chain employs TRBV14 and TRBJ2-1; 10 positions agree with TRBD1. The CDR3 runs 13 residues. Germline loops: CDR1 SGHDN, CDR2 FVKESK. J was trimmed by 16 bases and V by 3 bases; bases with no gene match: 9. This CDR3 is CASSQRQGASSFF. The CDR3 nucleotides are TGTGCCAGCAGCCAGAGACAGGGGGCTTCCTCCTTCTTC.

This clonotype was counted a few times. The V call is TRBV7-9, the J call TRBJ2-2, with D maybe TRBD1 (5 bases). CDR3 size: 16 residues. The V gene lost 5 bases and the J gene lost 0 bases, with 13 bases spanning the gap. The germline gives CDR1 SEHNR, CDR2 FQNEAQ (reference sequence). The CDR3 bases are TGTGCCAGCAGCGGCGACAGAAACCCGAACACCGGGGAGCTGTTTTTT. Translated, it gives CASSGDRNPNTGELFF.

V usage is TRBV29-1 and J usage is TRBJ2-1, with 7 bases identical to TRBD2. The junction had 3 bases not matched to a gene; V was cut back by 5 bases and J by 8 bases. Germline V gene data show CDR1 as SQVTM and CDR2 as ANQGSEA. The CDR3 is made up of 11 amino acids. The CDR3, as DNA: TGCAGCGTTACCGGACTAGATGAGCAGTTCTTC. Amino acids: CSVTGLDEQFF.

V is TRBV28 and J is TRBJ2-5, with D hard to call. Germline-derived CDR1 and CDR2 are MDHEN and SYDVKM. The CDR3 sequence is 14 residues long. Deletions cut 5 bases from V and 1 base from J, with 11 bases between. The CDR3 DNA sequence: TGTGCCAGCAGTATAGCTGGAACCCAAGAGACCCAGTACTTC. Translation: CASSIAGTQETQYF.

The genes are TRBV5-1 and TRBJ2-2; a possible D gene is TRBD1 (6 bases). The CDR3 consists of 18 residues. The V gene's germline CDR1 is SGHRS and CDR2 YFSETQ. Trimming removed 1 base from V and 0 bases from J, with 16 bases in between. CDR3 region: CASSLSQGIYANTGELFF. CDR3 bases: TGCGCCAGCAGCTTGAGCCAGGGGATCTACGCGAACACCGGGGAGCTGTTTTTT. Variable domain in full (rest from reference TRBV5-1 and TRBJ2-2): KAGVTQTPRYLIKTRGQQVTLSCSPISGHRSVSWYQQTPGQGLQFLFEYFSETQRNKGNFPGRFSGRQFSNSRSEMNVSTLELGDSALYLCASSLSQGIYANTGELFFGEGSRLTVL.